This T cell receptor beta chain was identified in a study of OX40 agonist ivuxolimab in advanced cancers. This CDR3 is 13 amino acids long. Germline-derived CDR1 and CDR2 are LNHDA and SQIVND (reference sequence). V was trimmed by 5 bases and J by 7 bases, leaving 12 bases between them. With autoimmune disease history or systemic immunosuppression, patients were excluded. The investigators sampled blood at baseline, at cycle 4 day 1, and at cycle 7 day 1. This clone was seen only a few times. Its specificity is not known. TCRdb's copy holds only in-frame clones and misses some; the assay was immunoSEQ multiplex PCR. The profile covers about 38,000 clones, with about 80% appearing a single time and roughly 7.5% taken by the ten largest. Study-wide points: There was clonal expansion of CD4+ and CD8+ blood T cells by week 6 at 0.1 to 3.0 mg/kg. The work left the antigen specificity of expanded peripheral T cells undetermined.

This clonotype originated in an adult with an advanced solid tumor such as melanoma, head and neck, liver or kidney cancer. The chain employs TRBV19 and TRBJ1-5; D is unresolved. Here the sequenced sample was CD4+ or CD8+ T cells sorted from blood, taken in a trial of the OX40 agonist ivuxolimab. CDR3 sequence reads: CASSRSAEQPQHF. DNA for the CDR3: TGTGCCAGTAGTCGCAGCGCTGAGCAGCCCCAGCATTTT.